The 19 T cell receptor beta chains presented below share a single source sample, sequenced in a study of CD8+CD57+ T cells in acquired aplastic anemia. Patients sequenced had flow cytometry evidence of CD8+CD57+ cell expansion. Genomic DNA served as template for TCR beta VDJ and CDR3 profiling. One entry per CDR3 protein results from TCRdb running MiXCR on the reads. This sample carries roughly 250,000 distinct CDR3 sequences, roughly 82% of them seen once, and the ten largest clones take approximately 40%. The sample was sorted CD4+, CD8+, or CD8+CD57+ T cells (not recorded which) from PBMCs. These receptor sequences come from a human donor with aplastic anemia.

The rearrangement joins TRBV5-6 to TRBJ2-5, with unresolved D. Germline V gives CDR1 SGHDT, CDR2 YYEEEE. The CDR3 loop spans 15 amino acids. V lost 5 bases and J lost 4, with 18 bases in between. The CDR3 coding sequence is TGTGCCAGCAGTCATACAGACGCTTGGGGAGAGACCCAGTACTTC. It translates to CASSHTDAWGETQYF.

Points on this clonotype: The final CDR3 position lacks the conserved phenylalanine or tryptophan, pointing to a likely read error. The limits of the CDR3 on the DNA are not certain, so only TCRdb's listed CDR3 is given. The chain couples TRBV2 to TRBJ2-1; the table assigns TRBD1, which was not confirmed against the DNA. The CDR3 is made up of 16 amino acids, end residues included. The germline gives CDR1 SNHLY, CDR2 FYNNEI. CDR3 sequence: CASREGGTDGQDLEFV.

V usage is TRBV7-8 and J usage is TRBJ2-3; no clear D gene. CDR3 length equals 14 residues. The V gene lost 4 bases and the J gene lost 8 bases, with 16 bases spanning the gap. The germline CDR1 and CDR2 sequences are SGHVS and FQNEAQ. The CDR3 region has the DNA TGTGCCAGCAGCTCGGAGAGAGGTCTTTCTACGCAGTATTTT. Encoded protein: CASSSERGLSTQYF.

This clonotype appeared once. CDR3 amino acids: CASSFTEGYNEQFF. The CDR3 DNA sequence: TGTGCCAGCAGTTTTACGGAGGGGTACAATGAGCAGTTCTTC. V is TRBV7-3 and J is TRBJ2-1; D might be TRBD2 (6 bases). Trimming removed 6 bases at V and 4 bases at J, with 13 bases between. Germline-derived CDR1 and CDR2 are SGHTA and FQGTGA. This CDR3 comprises 14 residues.

Many counts were recorded for this clonotype. The chain uses TRBV20-1 and TRBJ2-1, with D hard to call. CDR1 is DFQATT, CDR2 SNEGSKA, per germline (reference sequence). The length of the CDR3 is 15 residues. V lost 0 bases and J lost 2, with 11 bases in between. This chain's CDR3 is CSARDPNYPYNEQFF. The CDR3 DNA sequence: TGCAGTGCTAGAGATCCGAATTACCCCTACAATGAGCAGTTCTTC.

This chain uses TRBV7-2 with TRBJ1-5; D gene unclear. Trimming took off 1 base at V and 7 bases at J, with 11 bases between the two ends. The CDR3 loop spans 14 amino acids. Germline values: CDR1 SGHTA, CDR2 FQGNSA. CDR3 DNA sequence: TGTGCCAGCAGCTTAGGCGCCGCGAACCAGCCCCAGCATTTT. This gives the protein CASSLGAANQPQHF.

In the case of this clonotype: The junction shows a germline mismatch at one end, possibly a read error. The genes are TRBV2 and TRBJ2-1; no clear D gene. The length of the CDR3 is 14 residues. In germline, CDR1 is SNHLY, CDR2 FYNNEI. CDR3 sequence (DNA): TGTGCCAGCAGCGAAGGTGCCTACCATAATCAGCACTTCTTC. Its translation is CASSEGAYHNQHFF.

The chain employs TRBV20-1 and TRBJ2-1, with 11 bases fitting TRBD2. The germline V gene encodes CDR1 DFQATT and CDR2 SNEGSKA (reference sequence). This CDR3 spans 14 amino acids. With 3 bases clipped from V and 7 bases from J, the junction kept 5 bases outside the gene matches. DNA of the CDR3: TGCAGTGCTAGGGGGGGACTAGCGGATAATGAGCAGTTCTTC. This gives the protein CSARGGLADNEQFF.

This chain links TRBV5-6 with TRBJ2-5; perhaps D is TRBD1 or TRBD2 (6 bases each). CDR1 and CDR2 from the germline V gene are SGHDT and YYEEEE. The ends were cut back, 10 bases at V and 6 bases at J, with 16 bases in the middle. This CDR3 spans 12 amino acids. The CDR3 protein is CAGRGACKTQYF. CDR3 nucleotide sequence: TGTGCCGGAAGGGGGGCTTGCAAGACCCAGTACTTC.

This clonotype showed up just once. CDR3 sequence: CASSPDMNTEAFF. CDR3 sequence (DNA): TGTGCCAGCAGTCCCGACATGAACACTGAAGCTTTCTTT. The rearrangement uses TRBV7-9 and TRBJ1-1; no firm D call. Germline V CDR1 and CDR2: SEHNR, FQNEAQ (reference sequence). V lost 6 bases and J lost 0, with 8 bases in between. CDR3 length: 13 residues.

Concerning this clonotype: The limits of the CDR3 on the DNA are not certain, so only TCRdb's listed CDR3 is given. This chain joins TRBV7-8 and TRBJ1-2. From its first to its last residue, the CDR3 has 15 amino acids. CDR1 is SGHVS, CDR2 FQNEAQ, per germline. The CDR3 loop reads CASSLDGAAQYVGTF.

A remark on this clonotype: The junction and the germline gene differ at one end; a read error may be behind it. V is TRBV7-2 and J is TRBJ1-1; D possibly corresponds to TRBD1 (6 bases). CDR1 is SGHTA and CDR2 is FQGNSA in the germline V gene. The CDR3 runs 15 residues. Here the CDR3 reads CASSLHPAGTTEAFF. DNA of the CDR3: TGTGCCAGCAGCTTACATCCGGCAGGGACAACTGAAGCCTTCTTT.

V is TRBV20-1 and J is TRBJ1-1; D gene ambiguous. V lost 3 bases and J 1 base, leaving 15 bases between the germline ends. The germline V gene has CDR1 DFQATT and CDR2 SNEGSKA (reference sequence). The CDR3 has 15 residues. The CDR3 here is CSASNRRPANTEAFF. DNA of the CDR3: TGCAGTGCTAGTAATCGCCGACCAGCGAACACTGAAGCTTTCTTT.

This chain links TRBV15 with TRBJ1-2; 10 nucleotides align to TRBD1. With V trimmed by 1 base and J by 5 bases, 1 base remained unmatched. The CDR3 runs to 14 residues. Germline CDR1 reads LNHNV; CDR2 reads YYDKDF (reference sequence). The CDR3 sequence is CATSRGTGGYGYTF. The CDR3 DNA is TGTGCCACCAGCAGAGGGACAGGGGGGTATGGCTACACCTTC.

The chain recombines TRBV7-6 with TRBJ2-7; no clear D gene. The CDR3 loop spans 18 amino acids. V shed 4 bases and J shed 3 bases, with 25 bases lying between them. Germline loops: CDR1 SGHVS, CDR2 FNYEAQ. CDR3 bases: TGTGCCAGCAGCTCACTGTCCCAAGAGACCCAGTACTTCTACGAGCAGTACGTC. It is translated as CASSSLSQETQYFYEQYV.

Details on this clonotype: An end of the junction does not agree with germline; a read error may underlie this. This chain uses TRBV15 with TRBJ1-5; D unresolved. CDR1 and CDR2 from the germline V gene are LNHNV and YYDKDF (reference sequence). CDR3 length equals 14 residues. CDR3 amino acids: CASSMGGGDQPQHF. In DNA form, the CDR3 reads TGTGCCAGCAGCATGGGCGGCGGAGATCAGCCCCAGCATTTT.

Of note for this clonotype: The junction shows a germline mismatch at one end, possibly a read error. The chain uses TRBV7-6 and TRBJ2-1; the D gene could be TRBD1 or TRBD2 (7 bases each). From germline, CDR1 is SGHVS and CDR2 FNYEAQ. This CDR3 has 16 residues. The CDR3 sequence is CASSPGGGGGDDDQFF. In nucleotides, the CDR3 is TGTGCCAGCAGCCCCGGGGGAGGGGGCGGCGACGATGACCAGTTCTTC.

Remarks on this clonotype: The germline gene is not matched at one end of the junction; a read error may be the cause. The CDR3, as DNA: TGTGCCAGCAGTACAGGGAGCGGCAACAATGAGCAGTTTTTC. Translation gives CASSTGSGNNEQFF. The chain uses TRBV27 and TRBJ2-1; D perhaps matches TRBD1 (6 bases). CDR1 and CDR2 from the germline V gene are MNHEY and SMNVEV (reference sequence). The CDR3 is 14 amino acids.

This rearrangement joins TRBV9 to TRBJ1-6; TRBD1 matches at 8 bases. V lost 4 bases, J lost 14 bases, and 17 bases stayed unmatched. This CDR3 region has 16 residues. CDR1 and CDR2 from the germline V gene are SGDLS and YYNGEE. The DNA for the CDR3 is TGTGCCAGCAGCCTGGGGGCAGGGGGCGACACTTGGGCCCTCCACTTT. It translates to CASSLGAGGDTWALHF.